This TCR beta chain stems from a study of T-cell reconstitution after alpha-beta-depleted transplantation in children. Overall study findings and caveats: For some patients, TCRbeta diversity was high at day 60 because of recipient T cells and thymic progenitors that survived. Reports say that about two months after transplant, the alpha-beta T cells came out of several hundred graft clones that had expanded.

Preparing the TCRbeta library involved the use of unique molecular identifiers. One entry per CDR3 protein results from TCRdb running MiXCR on the PCR reads. The sample yields 350,000 to 500,000 distinct CDR3 sequences, 43% seen once. As to this clonotype: Its antigen is not known.

The V gene's germline CDR1 is MGHRA and CDR2 YSYEKL. Trimming cost V 7 bases and J 9 bases; bases outside gene matches: 11. The CDR3 runs 14 residues. The material was PBMCs, obtained before TCRalphabeta/CD19-depleted stem cell transplant. The chain joins TRBV4-1 to TRBJ2-1; 8 nucleotides align to TRBD2. The clonotype originates from a girl aged 2-10 years with aplastic anemia, due to receive a stem cell transplant. CDR3 coding DNA: TGCGCCAGCAATCTCGGGGGGGGGCCAGGTGAGCAGTTCTTC. It specifies CASNLGGGPGEQFF.